The 10 T cell receptor beta chains given below trace back to one sample, sequenced in a study of blood T cell repertoires in COVID-19. Some clones are missing from TCRdb's copy, which holds only in-frame ones; the method was immunoSEQ multiplex PCR. The repertoire holds over 150,000 clones, with around 84% as singletons. The sample consisted of peripheral blood. All receptors derive from a human donor in a cohort sampled during active COVID-19.

V gene TRBV5-4 combines with J gene TRBJ2-5, with TRBD2 matching over 10 bases. The germline V gene has CDR1 SGHNT and CDR2 YYREEE (reference sequence). The CDR3 sequence is 15 residues long. Trimming at V came to 2 bases and at J to 5 bases, leaving 6 bases not matched to a gene. The CDR3 reads CASSLGAGGPETQYF. CDR3 bases: TGTGCCAGCAGCTTAGGAGCGGGAGGGCCCGAGACCCAGTACTTC.

The V gene is TRBV18, the J gene TRBJ2-7; no reliable D call. The V end lost 4 bases, the J end lost 4 bases, and 11 bases lay between the germline ends. Germline CDR1 reads KGHSH; CDR2 reads LQKENI. This CDR3 contains 13 residues. The CDR3 DNA reads TGTGCCAGCTCACTGTCTGCTGAGTACGAGCAGTACTTC. As protein: CASSLSAEYEQYF.

V gene TRBV18 combines with J gene TRBJ1-1; possibly TRBD1 for D (5 bases). The CDR3 is 16 amino acids. Trimming cost V 6 bases and J 1 base, with 18 bases left between them. CDR1 and CDR2 from the germline V gene are KGHSH and LQKENI. In DNA, the CDR3 is TGTGCCAGCTCCCGAACGTCCAGGGCAGGGAACACTGAAGCTTTCTTT. This codes for CASSRTSRAGNTEAFF.

In DNA, the CDR3 is TGCGCCAGTCGGGACAGGGTCGGGGCCACTGAAGCTTTCTTT. It is translated as CASRDRVGATEAFF. The rearrangement links TRBV10-2 to TRBJ1-1; TRBD1 matches at 9 bases. Losses at the gene ends were 9 bases for V and 4 bases for J; bases not matched to a gene: 9. CDR1 WSHSY and CDR2 SAAADI come from the germline V gene. The CDR3 spans 14 residues.

The chain joins TRBV7-9 to TRBJ2-1; 8 nucleotides line up with TRBD2. The CDR3 is 15 amino acids. Unmatched junction bases numbered 6, after V lost 2 bases and J lost 6 bases. The germline CDR1 and CDR2 sequences are SEHNR and FQNEAQ (reference sequence). The CDR3 region is CASSLFSGRANEQFF. The CDR3 DNA follows: TGTGCCAGCAGCTTATTTTCCGGGAGGGCCAATGAGCAGTTCTTC. Full variable domain (remainder filled in from reference TRBV7-9 and TRBJ2-1): DTGVSQNPRHKITKRGQNVTFRCDPISEHNRLYWYRQTLGQGPEFLTYFQNEAQLEKSRLLSDRFSAERPKGSFSTLEIQRTEQGDSAMYLCASSLFSGRANEQFFGPGTRLTVL.

There are a few counts of this clone. The chain combines TRBV7-8 with TRBJ2-3; D possibly corresponds to TRBD2 (7 bases). The CDR3 runs to 20 residues. Trimming cost V 3 bases and J 2 bases, with 27 bases left between them. From germline, CDR1 is SGHVS and CDR2 FQNEAQ. The CDR3 protein is CASSLRFRGGRSQITDTQYF. As DNA, the CDR3 is TGTGCCAGCAGCTTGAGGTTTAGGGGGGGGCGAAGCCAAATCACAGATACGCAGTATTTT.

The chain is built from TRBV6-5 and TRBJ1-1; D might be TRBD1 (5 bases). The V gene lost 0 bases and the J gene lost 1 base, with 12 bases spanning the gap. CDR1 MNHEY and CDR2 SVGAGI come from the germline V gene. The CDR3 length is 16 residues. The CDR3 loop reads CASSYSIAGPNTEAFF. The DNA of the CDR3 is TGTGCCAGCAGTTACTCGATCGCAGGGCCGAACACTGAAGCTTTCTTT.

V is TRBV5-1 and J is TRBJ2-2, with D uncertain. V gave up 1 base and J gave up 1 base, with 8 bases separating them. Germline CDR1 reads SGHRS; CDR2 reads YFSETQ. CDR3 size: 15 residues. The CDR3 nucleotides are TGCGCCAGCAGCTTGTCTGGCCTGAACACCGGGGAGCTGTTTTTT. Its translation: CASSLSGLNTGELFF.

The CDR3 bases are TGTGCCAGCAGTTTATATACGGGTTCACCCCTCCACTTT. Protein: CASSLYTGSPLHF. The chain recombines TRBV28 with TRBJ1-6, with D hard to call. Germline V gives CDR1 MDHEN, CDR2 SYDVKM. With 1 base removed from V and 9 bases from J, the gap between germline ends came to 7 bases. The CDR3 contains 13 residues.

CDR3 DNA sequence: TGTGCCAGCAGCTCTCTTGGGGACAGGGATTACAATGAGCAGTTCTTC. This codes for CASSSLGDRDYNEQFF. This sequence joins TRBV13 and TRBJ2-1; 9 nucleotides align to TRBD1. The CDR3 extends over 16 amino acids. The junction had 8 bases not matched to a gene; V was cut back by 4 bases and J by 4 bases. Germline V CDR1 and CDR2: PRHDT, FYEKMQ (reference sequence).